What follows describes a single TCR beta chain. The antigen remains unidentified. Sequencing was performed with immunoSEQ multiplex PCR; in TCRdb, only in-frame clones are kept and a portion is missing. The sample shows tens of thousands of clones, roughly 78% of them seen only once. This record comes from a study of a mutant IDH1 vaccine in newly diagnosed glioma. Looking at the study overall: Vaccinations, eight in total, occurred in weeks 1, 3, 5, 7, 11, 15, 19, 23. Vaccination was launched 4-6 weeks after radiotherapy alone, or with temozolomide cycles. Treated individuals were about 62% male and about 38% female, averaging approximately 40 years of age. Therapy received beforehand was radiotherapy, temozolomide, or both, with most patients given both.

Time point meaning: week 11, during vaccination. With topical imiquimod, each dose of the vaccine consisted of 300 ug of mutant IDH1 20-mer peptide. The sequence derives from a middle-aged man with glioma. The source material was PBMCs, sampled from a glioma patient whose treatment included an IDH1 peptide vaccine.

CDR3 sequence (DNA): TGTGCCAGCGGCCCTGTCTCCTACAATGAGCAGTTCTTC. This translates into CASGPVSYNEQFF. The chain uses TRBV2 and TRBJ2-1; D call uncertain. Germline CDR1 reads SNHLY; CDR2 reads FYNNEI. V was shortened by 8 bases and J by 0 bases, with 8 bases between the two germline ends. The length of the CDR3 is 13 residues.